One and the same sample provided the 3 T cell receptor beta chains below, sequenced in a study of blood T cell repertoires in COVID-19. TCRdb's table, derived via immunoSEQ multiplex PCR, lists solely in-frame clones and lacks some. The data show some 300,000 clones, with nearly 90% seen just once and about 1% held by the top ten. The sequencing sample was made of PBMCs or T cells enriched from blood (not recorded which). Every receptor here comes from a woman aged 25 to 39 who had recovered from COVID-19.

The DNA for the CDR3 is TGCGCCAGCAGCCAAGTCCTAAGGTTCTATAGCGGGTTGGGCAATGAGCAGTTCTTC. As protein: CASSQVLRFYSGLGNEQFF. The chain links TRBV4-1 to TRBJ2-1; 7 nucleotides align to TRBD2. This CDR3 spans 19 amino acids. CDR1 and CDR2 (germline): MGHRA, YSYEKL. The V gene end was trimmed by 1 base and the J gene end by 6 bases; junction bases not matched to a gene: 18.

As for this clone: At one end the junction does not follow the germline gene, possibly because of a read error. The rearrangement uses TRBV7-7 and TRBJ2-5; D is perhaps TRBD2 (5 bases). The CDR3 loop spans 15 amino acids. Germline CDR1 is SSHAT and CDR2 is FNYEAQ (reference sequence). The CDR3 reads CASSPASGSGETQYF. The CDR3, as DNA: TGTGCTAGCAGCCCCGCTAGTGGGTCGGGGGAGACCCAGTACTTC.

This chain connects TRBV4-1 to TRBJ2-1; 13 bases agree with TRBD2. The CDR3 has 15 amino acids. The J segment lost 6 bases and the V segment lost 4 bases, leaving 3 bases of the junction unmatched. CDR1 and CDR2 from the germline V gene are MGHRA and YSYEKL. The CDR3 sequence is CASSPGLAGSNEQFF. CDR3 nucleotides: TGCGCCAGCAGCCCGGGACTAGCGGGATCCAATGAGCAGTTCTTC.